This T cell receptor (beta chain) originates from a study of control samples from healthy donors and cancer patients. Produced via immunoSEQ multiplex PCR; TCRdb's table is partial and in-frame only. The table lists about 89,000 clones, around nine tenths of them singletons. This CDR3 comprises 14 residues. The V end lost 8 bases, the J end lost 2 bases, and 13 bases lay between the germline ends. CDR1 and CDR2 from the germline V gene are MNHEY and SVGAGI. This sequence was found in a man between 25 and 39 years old in good health. The V call is TRBV6-5, the J call TRBJ1-3, with D possibly TRBD1 on 5 matching bases. Sequencing input: blood. The CDR3 sequence: CASGPWGTGNTIYF. The CDR3 region has the DNA TGTGCCAGCGGGCCATGGGGGACTGGAAACACCATATATTTT.